This T cell receptor beta chain is drawn from a study of T cell responses to AZD1222 COVID-19 vaccine. In this sample, this clone turned up a few times. Its antigen remains unknown. Profiled with immunoSEQ multiplex PCR; TCRdb holds only in-frame clones, not every one. The table includes fewer than 150,000 clones, around 88% detected once. CDR3 length: 14 amino acids. Germline values: CDR1 LNHDA, CDR2 SQIVND (reference sequence). V lost 9 bases and J lost 0, with 12 bases in between. General study findings and limits: Two doses of AZD1222 preceded a rise in Spike-specific TCR breadth and depth.

The source is an adult in good health. The input for sequencing was peripheral blood, taken on day 0 of AZD1222 vaccination. This sequence joins TRBV19 and TRBJ1-5; D is uncertain. The CDR3 DNA reads TGTGCCAGCGTCGACGGTTATAGCAATCAGCCCCAGCATTTT. This encodes CASVDGYSNQPQHF. The full variable domain, with the rest looked up from reference TRBV19 and TRBJ1-5, is DGGITQSPKYLFRKEGQNVTLSCEQNLNHDAMYWYRQDPGQGLRLIYYSQIVNDFQKGDIAEGYSVSREKKESFPLTVTSAQKNPTAFYLCASVDGYSNQPQHFGDGTRLSIL.